This T cell receptor (beta chain) was found in a study of T cell responses to AZD1222 COVID-19 vaccine. J was trimmed by 8 bases and V by 6 bases; bases with no gene match: 12. Germline assignment: CDR1 WSHSY and CDR2 SAAADI. The CDR3 is 15 residues long. Sequencing was performed with immunoSEQ multiplex PCR; in TCRdb, only in-frame clones are kept and a portion is missing. In the table there are some 150,000 clones, 93% of which are singletons. The sequencing used peripheral blood, collected on day 0 of MenACWY control vaccination. This clonotype was sampled from an adult in good health. This chain connects TRBV10-2 to TRBJ2-1, with 8 bases fitting TRBD2. Here the CDR3 reads CASRAGTSSHDEQFF. CDR3 DNA sequence: TGCGCCAGCAGGGCCGGGACTAGTAGTCACGATGAGCAGTTCTTC.